The clone carrying this T cell receptor (beta chain) was found a few times. Sequencing targeted expressed TCRB transcripts, as all isolated RNA had been reverse transcribed. TCRdb's table, derived via immunoSEQ multiplex PCR, lists solely in-frame clones and lacks some. Here the sample spans over 500,000 clones, 15% to 19% being singletons. Germline-derived CDR1 and CDR2 are SGHNT and YYREEE (reference sequence). This CDR3 is 13 amino acids long. Between the trimmed V and J ends, which lost 4 bases and 7 bases, there was a span of 15 bases. The data belong to a study of beta chain features in type 1 diabetes.

The receptor comes from a man aged 18 to 35 in good health. The chain has TRBV5-4 and TRBJ2-7; D unresolved. Sequenced material: naive CD4+ T cells from blood. The CDR3 region has the DNA TGTGCCAGCAGCCTAAGTTCTCCTCGGGAGCAGTACTTC. It specifies CASSLSSPREQYF.